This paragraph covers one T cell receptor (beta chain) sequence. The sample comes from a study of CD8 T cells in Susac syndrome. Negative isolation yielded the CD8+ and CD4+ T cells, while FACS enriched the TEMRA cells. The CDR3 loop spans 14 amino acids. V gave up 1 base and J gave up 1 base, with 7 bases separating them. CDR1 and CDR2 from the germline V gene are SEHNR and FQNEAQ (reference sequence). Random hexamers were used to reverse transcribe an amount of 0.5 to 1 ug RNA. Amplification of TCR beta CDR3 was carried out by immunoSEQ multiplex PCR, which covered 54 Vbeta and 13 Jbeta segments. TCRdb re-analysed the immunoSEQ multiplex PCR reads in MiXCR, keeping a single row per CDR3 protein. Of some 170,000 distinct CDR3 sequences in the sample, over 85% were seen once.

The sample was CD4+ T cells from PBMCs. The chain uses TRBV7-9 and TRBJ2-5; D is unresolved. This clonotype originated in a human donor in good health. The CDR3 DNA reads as TGTGCCAGCAGCTTAGGGTCCAGCCAAGAGACCCAGTACTTC. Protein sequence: CASSLGSSQETQYF. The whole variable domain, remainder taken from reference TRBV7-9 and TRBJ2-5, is DTGVSQNPRHKITKRGQNVTFRCDPISEHNRLYWYRQTLGQGPEFLTYFQNEAQLEKSRLLSDRFSAERPKGSFSTLEIQRTEQGDSAMYLCASSLGSSQETQYFGPGTRLLVL.